This TCR beta chain is drawn from a study of Ad26.COV2.S vaccination and SARS-CoV-2 variants. Across the whole study: The Ad26.COV2.S arm of the COV1001 trial was where the donor was placed.

General study findings and limits: Substantial response breadth was reportedly seen for spike-specific CD8+ and CD4+ T cells after vaccination. Estimates derived from TCR breadth and depth analyses may have underestimated total T cell responses.

Assay: immunoSEQ multiplex PCR; the TCRdb copy retains only in-frame clones and omits some. The sample has around 450,000 clones, about 88% seen once; the top ten hold 2.5%. Note on this clone: The antigen remains unidentified. Distinct nucleotide sequences in the sample also encode this CDR3.

The V gene end was trimmed by 0 bases and the J gene end by 5 bases; junction bases not matched to a gene: 3. Germline loops: CDR1 SGHRS, CDR2 YFSETQ. CDR3 size: 15 residues. Treatment reported: about 20 received Ad26.COV2.S at low or high dose, single or two shots; roughly five received placebo; per-sample allocation not given. Collection of the samples took place on day 63 after the first injection of vaccine or placebo. Recruitment in Boston yielded a donor of adult age, 18-55 years. The origin of this receptor is a person aged 18-65 years who received the Ad26.COV2.S COVID-19 vaccine or a placebo. V gene TRBV5-1 combines with J gene TRBJ2-1; 9 positions agree with TRBD2. The material was peripheral blood, obtained in a trial of Ad26.COV2.S vaccine versus placebo. CDR3 sequence: CASSLVVAGDNEQFF. The CDR3 bases are TGCGCCAGCAGCTTGGTAGTAGCGGGAGACAATGAGCAGTTCTTC.